These T cell receptor beta chains were read from a single sample in a study of persistence of HIV-infected CD4 T cells. No cognate antigen is known for these TCRs. This table comes from immunoSEQ multiplex PCR, and its TCRdb copy is limited to in-frame clones, with some not included. The table includes 4,500 to 5,500 clones, about 67% detected once. This specimen was CD4+ T cells sorted from PBMCs after approximately 18-hour stimulation, taken from a patient who received antiretroviral therapy. All receptors derive from an adult man with HIV who was CMV-seropositive. CDR3s include the opening cysteine and the closing phenylalanine or tryptophan. The D gene is left open where the match is weak. Size is stated for part of the rows, as once, few or many counts, or as a class when the clone is expanded.

clone_size j_call cdr3_length v_call d_call cdr3_aa cdr3_nt
NA TRBJ2-1 15 TRBV11-1 TRBD1 CASSQTGASYNEQFF TGTGCCAGCAGCCAGACAGGGGCCTCCTACAATGAGCAGTTCTTC
medium-sized TRBJ1-1 13 TRBV7-9 NA CASSLEVNTEAFF TGTGCCAGCAGCTTAGAGGTGAACACTGAAGCTTTCTTT
NA TRBJ1-1 12 TRBV11-1 NA CASGLSYTEAFF TGTGCCAGCGGACTATCCTACACTGAAGCTTTCTTT
NA TRBJ2-3 15 TRBV10-3 NA CAISVQGPGTDTQYF TGTGCCATCAGTGTGCAGGGGCCAGGGACAGATACGCAGTATTTT
NA TRBJ2-3 16 TRBV4-2 TRBD2 CASSPRGSGDTDTQYF TGTGCCAGCAGCCCCCGGGGTAGCGGGGACACAGATACGCAGTATTTT
NA TRBJ2-3 20 TRBV18 TRBD2 CASSPLRLAGADSSTDTQYF TGTGCCAGCTCACCACTCAGACTAGCGGGGGCCGATTCTAGCACAGATACGCAGTATTTT
NA TRBJ2-3 14 TRBV19 TRBD1 CASSLGQGQDTQYF TGTGCCAGTAGTTTAGGACAGGGGCAAGATACGCAGTATTTT
NA TRBJ2-7 14 TRBV7-2 TRBD1 CASSLVRGQGEQYF TGTGCCAGCAGCTTAGTAAGGGGACAGGGCGAGCAGTACTTC
NA TRBJ2-2 12 TRBV6-2/TRBV6-3 NA CASSYPPGELFF TGTGCCAGCAGTTACCCCCCCGGGGAGCTGTTTTTT
NA TRBJ1-1 15 TRBV7-7 NA CASSPVRTGNTEAFF TGTGCCAGCAGCCCGGTACGGACGGGGAACACTGAAGCTTTCTTT
NA TRBJ1-2 15 TRBV18 NA CASSPSRLHRDGYTF TGTGCCAGCTCACCGTCCCGGCTCCACCGGGATGGCTACACCTTC